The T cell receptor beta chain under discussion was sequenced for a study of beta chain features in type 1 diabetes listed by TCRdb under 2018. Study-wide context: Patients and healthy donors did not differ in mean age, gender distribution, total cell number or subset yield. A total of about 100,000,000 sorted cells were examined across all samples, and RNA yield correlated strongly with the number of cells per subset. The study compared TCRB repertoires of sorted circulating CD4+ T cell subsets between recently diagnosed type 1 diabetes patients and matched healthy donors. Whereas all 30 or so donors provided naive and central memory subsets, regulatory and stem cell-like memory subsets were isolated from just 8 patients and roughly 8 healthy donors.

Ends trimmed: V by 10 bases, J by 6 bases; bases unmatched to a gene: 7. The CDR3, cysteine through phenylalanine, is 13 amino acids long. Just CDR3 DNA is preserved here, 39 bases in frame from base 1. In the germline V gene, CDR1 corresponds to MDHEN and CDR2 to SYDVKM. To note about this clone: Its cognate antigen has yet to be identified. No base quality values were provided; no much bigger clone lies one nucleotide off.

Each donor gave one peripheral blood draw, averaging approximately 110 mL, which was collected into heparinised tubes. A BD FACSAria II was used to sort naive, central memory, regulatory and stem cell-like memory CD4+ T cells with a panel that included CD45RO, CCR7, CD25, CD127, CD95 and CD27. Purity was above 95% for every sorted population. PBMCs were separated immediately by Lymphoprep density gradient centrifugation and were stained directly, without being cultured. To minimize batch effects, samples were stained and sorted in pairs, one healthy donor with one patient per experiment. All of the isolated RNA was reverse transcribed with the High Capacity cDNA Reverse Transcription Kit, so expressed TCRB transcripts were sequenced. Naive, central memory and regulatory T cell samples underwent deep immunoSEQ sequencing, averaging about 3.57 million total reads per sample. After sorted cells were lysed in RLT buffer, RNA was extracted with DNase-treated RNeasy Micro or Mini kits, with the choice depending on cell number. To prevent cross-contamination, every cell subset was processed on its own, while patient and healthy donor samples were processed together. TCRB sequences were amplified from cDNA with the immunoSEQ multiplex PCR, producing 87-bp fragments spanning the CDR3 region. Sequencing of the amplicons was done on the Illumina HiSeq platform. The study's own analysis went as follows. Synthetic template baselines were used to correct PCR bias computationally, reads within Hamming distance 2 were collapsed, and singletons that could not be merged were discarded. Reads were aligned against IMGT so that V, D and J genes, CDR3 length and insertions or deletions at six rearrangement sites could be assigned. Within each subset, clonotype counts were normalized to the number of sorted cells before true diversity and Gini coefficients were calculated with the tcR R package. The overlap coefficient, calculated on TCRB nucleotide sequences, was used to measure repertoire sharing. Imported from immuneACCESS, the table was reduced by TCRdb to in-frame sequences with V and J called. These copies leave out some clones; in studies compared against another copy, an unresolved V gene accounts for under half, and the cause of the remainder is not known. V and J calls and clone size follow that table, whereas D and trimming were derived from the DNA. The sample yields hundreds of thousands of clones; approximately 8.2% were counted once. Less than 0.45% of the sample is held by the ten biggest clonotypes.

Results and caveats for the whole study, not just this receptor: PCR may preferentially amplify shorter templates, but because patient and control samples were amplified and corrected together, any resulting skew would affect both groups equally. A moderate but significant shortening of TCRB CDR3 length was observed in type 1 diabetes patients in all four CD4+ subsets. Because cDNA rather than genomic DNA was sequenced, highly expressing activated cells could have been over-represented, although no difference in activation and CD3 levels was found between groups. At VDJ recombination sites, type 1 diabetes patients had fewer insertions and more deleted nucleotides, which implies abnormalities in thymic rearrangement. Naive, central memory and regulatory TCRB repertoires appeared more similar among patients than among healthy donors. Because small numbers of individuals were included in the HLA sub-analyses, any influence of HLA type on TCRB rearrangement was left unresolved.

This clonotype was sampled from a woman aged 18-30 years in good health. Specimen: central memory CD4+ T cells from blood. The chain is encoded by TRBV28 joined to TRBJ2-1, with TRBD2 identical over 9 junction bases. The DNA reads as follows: TGTGCCACTATAGCGGGAGCCCCCAATGAGCAGTTCTTC. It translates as CATIAGAPNEQFF. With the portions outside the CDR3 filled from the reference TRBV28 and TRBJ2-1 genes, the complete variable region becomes DVKVTQSSRYLVKRTGEKVFLECVQDMDHENMFWYRQDPGLGLRLIYFSYDVKMKEKGDIPEGYSVSREKKERFSLILESASTNQTSMYLCATIAGAPNEQFFGPGTRLTVL.